A selection of T cell receptor beta chains follows, all from one sample in a study of T cells expressing NK-cell markers. No DNA is given; TCRdb re-called the 5' RACE reads and lists each CDR3 protein once. The specimen's table records about 410,000 distinct CDR3 sequences. Sequenced material: blood T cells: a sorted CD56 or NKG2C T cell subset, CD4+ or CD8+ T cells, or bulk PBMC T cells (not recorded which). The receptors shown here come from a woman aged 45 to 65 in good health. Each CDR3 is given with its conserved first and last residue. The order of the fields is J gene, CDR3 length, V gene, CDR3 protein.

J gene: TRBJ2-3; CDR3 length: 18; V gene: TRBV6-6; CDR3 protein: CASSLYGTSGLSTDTQYF
J gene: TRBJ2-5; CDR3 length: 13; V gene: TRBV20-1; CDR3 protein: CSAMEQGRETQYF
J gene: TRBJ2-1; CDR3 length: 16; V gene: TRBV27; CDR3 protein: CASSSSSARSYNEQFF
J gene: TRBJ2-1; CDR3 length: 14; V gene: TRBV2; CDR3 protein: CASTGEATYNEQFF
J gene: TRBJ1-1; CDR3 length: 12; V gene: TRBV6-5; CDR3 protein: CASTLDRGEAFF
J gene: TRBJ2-1; CDR3 length: 15; V gene: TRBV6-6; CDR3 protein: CASSYSGTNYNEQFF
J gene: TRBJ2-1; CDR3 length: 16; V gene: TRBV6-1; CDR3 protein: CASSAIGGASYNEQFF
J gene: TRBJ2-1; CDR3 length: 13; V gene: TRBV5-1; CDR3 protein: CASMRGISDEQFF
J gene: TRBJ1-3; CDR3 length: 15; V gene: TRBV11-2; CDR3 protein: CASSLERTPRDTIYF
J gene: TRBJ1-3; CDR3 length: 14; V gene: TRBV29-1; CDR3 protein: CSVEGTASGNTIYF
J gene: TRBJ2-7; CDR3 length: 15; V gene: TRBV2; CDR3 protein: CASSEGTSGAPGQYF
J gene: TRBJ2-3; CDR3 length: 12; V gene: TRBV12-5; CDR3 protein: CASGLVLDTQYF
J gene: TRBJ1-2; CDR3 length: 16; V gene: TRBV4-1; CDR3 protein: CASSQDMEGLGGGYTF
J gene: TRBJ2-6; CDR3 length: 19; V gene: TRBV20-1; CDR3 protein: CSARPRGQGFLSGANVLTF
J gene: TRBJ2-2; CDR3 length: 19; V gene: TRBV6-1; CDR3 protein: CASSVWLAGVSTDTGELFF
J gene: TRBJ1-2; CDR3 length: 13; V gene: TRBV12-3/TRBV12-4; CDR3 protein: CASSLARVAGYTF
J gene: TRBJ2-1; CDR3 length: 12; V gene: TRBV20-1; CDR3 protein: CSARGPSTFQFF
J gene: TRBJ2-1; CDR3 length: 16; V gene: TRBV7-9; CDR3 protein: CASSLSGGERYNEQFF
J gene: TRBJ2-2; CDR3 length: 15; V gene: TRBV5-1; CDR3 protein: CASSLGRAGAEELFF
J gene: TRBJ2-1; CDR3 length: 16; V gene: TRBV27; CDR3 protein: CASSLSSQGTHYEQFF
J gene: TRBJ2-1; CDR3 length: 16; V gene: TRBV5-1; CDR3 protein: CASSSGLAGGNNEQFF
J gene: TRBJ2-3; CDR3 length: 16; V gene: TRBV10-3; CDR3 protein: CAISVAATGATDTQYF
J gene: TRBJ1-6; CDR3 length: 12; V gene: TRBV12-3/TRBV12-4; CDR3 protein: CASSDSNSPLHF
J gene: TRBJ2-2; CDR3 length: 13; V gene: TRBV10-3; CDR3 protein: CAAQWTVGGELFF
J gene: TRBJ2-2; CDR3 length: 15; V gene: TRBV5-6; CDR3 protein: CASSPGGPRTGELFF
J gene: TRBJ2-7; CDR3 length: 13; V gene: TRBV5-1; CDR3 protein: CASSLSLAIEQYF
J gene: TRBJ2-5; CDR3 length: 15; V gene: TRBV25-1; CDR3 protein: CASSERANRQETQYF
J gene: TRBJ2-1; CDR3 length: 12; V gene: TRBV9; CDR3 protein: CASSEFSGEQFF
J gene: TRBJ2-7; CDR3 length: 13; V gene: TRBV5-1; CDR3 protein: CASSLADPYEQYF
J gene: TRBJ1-1; CDR3 length: 17; V gene: TRBV7-9; CDR3 protein: CASSLEFLGEADTEAFF
J gene: TRBJ2-3; CDR3 length: 12; V gene: TRBV20-1; CDR3 protein: CSAVSHTDTQYF
J gene: TRBJ2-3; CDR3 length: 14; V gene: TRBV12-3/TRBV12-4; CDR3 protein: CASSRLRASDTQYF
J gene: TRBJ2-2; CDR3 length: 16; V gene: TRBV19; CDR3 protein: CASTAGTGANTGELFF